The T cell receptor beta chain described here comes from a study of OX40 agonist ivuxolimab in advanced cancers. Study-wide context: Across the patients, intravenous ivuxolimab was delivered every 2 weeks at 0.01 to 10 mg/kg. Hepatocellular carcinoma, melanoma, renal cell or head and neck cancer affected the dose-escalation patients. Previous treatment with anti-PD-1, anti-PD-L1 or anti-CTLA-4 therapy was allowed; 35% to 50% had received some. Findings and limits, study-wide: Low normalized T-cell clonal expansion also characterized some of the nonresponders.

This CDR3 has 12 residues. Deletions cut 4 bases from V and 10 bases from J, with 8 bases between. Germline V CDR1 and CDR2: SGHAT, FQNNGV. Profiled with immunoSEQ multiplex PCR; TCRdb holds only in-frame clones, not every one. The repertoire includes tens of thousands of clones, roughly 80% of them detected once, and under 15% sits in the top ten. This clone was seen only a few times. What it recognizes is unknown. The sample here was CD4+ or CD8+ T cells sorted from blood, taken in a trial of the OX40 agonist ivuxolimab. The chain couples TRBV11-2 to TRBJ1-6; unclear D gene. This receptor was taken from an adult with an advanced solid tumor such as melanoma, head and neck, liver or kidney cancer. As DNA, the CDR3 is TGTGCCAGCAGCTACTTAGAGTCACCCCTCCACTTT. Its protein is CASSYLESPLHF.